The 17 T cell receptor beta chains presented below share a single source sample, sequenced in a study of blood T cell repertoires in COVID-19. The repertoire was sequenced with immunoSEQ multiplex PCR; TCRdb's copy has only in-frame clones and lacks some. Among 240,000 or so clones listed, around 86% were seen once. What was sequenced was peripheral blood. The source is a man older than 75 with acute or convalescent COVID-19.

V gene TRBV28 combines with J gene TRBJ1-2; D is possibly TRBD1 (6 bases). Trimming removed 10 bases from V and 7 bases from J, with 16 bases in between. The V gene's germline CDR1 is MDHEN and CDR2 SYDVKM. The CDR3 consists of 12 residues. CDR3 sequence: CATGSRGGGYTF. CDR3 bases: TGTGCCACCGGATCCAGGGGCGGTGGCTACACCTTC.

The chain has TRBV11-3 and TRBJ2-1, with D possibly TRBD1 on 6 matching bases. Germline CDR1 reads SGHNT; CDR2 reads YENEEA. CDR3 length equals 14 residues. V lost 4 bases and J 3 bases, leaving 10 bases between the germline ends. DNA for the CDR3: TGTGCCAGCAGCTCGGACAGTTTCTACAATGAGCAGTTCTTC. This encodes CASSSDSFYNEQFF.

This clone was picked up a small number of times. V gene TRBV5-1 combines with J gene TRBJ1-6; D is unclear. The V gene lost 4 bases and the J gene lost 0 bases, with 8 bases spanning the gap. Looked up from germline, CDR1 is SGHRS and CDR2 is YFSETQ. CDR3 length equals 15 residues. The CDR3 is CASSPDSSYNSPLHF. The CDR3 coding sequence is TGCGCCAGCAGCCCCGATAGCTCCTATAATTCACCCCTCCACTTT.

The rearrangement links TRBV19 to TRBJ2-6; tentative D call: TRBD1 (5 bases). This CDR3 comprises 15 residues. V was pared by 1 base and J by 3 bases, with 7 bases between. Germline CDR1 LNHDA, CDR2 SQIVND (reference sequence). The CDR3 loop is CASSIGGRGANVLTF. CDR3 bases: TGTGCCAGTAGTATAGGGGGCCGTGGGGCCAACGTCCTGACTTTC.

The chain uses TRBV6-6 and TRBJ1-1; no reliable D call. With 2 bases removed from V and 3 bases from J, the gap between germline ends came to 7 bases. The germline V gene has CDR1 MNHNY and CDR2 SVGAGI (reference sequence). The CDR3 has 13 amino acids. CDR3 residues: CASSYNRDTEAFF. Here the CDR3 DNA reads TGTGCCAGCAGTTACAATCGGGACACTGAAGCTTTCTTT.

V gene TRBV9 combines with J gene TRBJ1-1; 9 positions match TRBD1. The ends lost 6 bases at V and 4 bases at J; junction bases unmatched: 4. The CDR3 contains 13 residues. Germline CDR1 SGDLS, CDR2 YYNGEE. The CDR3 protein is CASTLTGGTEAFF. The CDR3 DNA reads TGTGCCAGCACCCTGACAGGGGGCACTGAAGCTTTCTTT.

This clone was seen just once. The chain carries TRBV28 and TRBJ1-2; D is unclear. The CDR3 is made up of 14 amino acids. CDR1 is MDHEN and CDR2 is SYDVKM in the germline V gene. Trimming removed 10 bases at V and 4 bases at J, with 19 bases between. The CDR3 loop is CATETRDWSYGYTF. The CDR3 DNA reads TGTGCCACTGAGACGAGGGATTGGAGCTATGGCTACACCTTC.

A note on this clone: Within the sample, other DNA sequences also encode this same CDR3. The chain has TRBV11-1 and TRBJ2-3; 10 nucleotides align to TRBD2. The germline CDR1 and CDR2 sequences are SGHAT and FQDESV (reference sequence). There are 14 residues in the CDR3. Trimming removed 5 bases from V and 3 bases from J; junction bases left unmatched: 2. The CDR3 is CASSLSGGTDTQYF. Written as DNA, the CDR3 is TGTGCCAGCAGCCTTAGCGGGGGGACAGATACGCAGTATTTT.

CDR3 in DNA: TGTGCCAGCAGTGAACCCCGCCGCGGGCCCGGACATGGCTACACCTTC. Its translation: CASSEPRRGPGHGYTF. The chain joins TRBV25-1 to TRBJ1-2; D is unresolved. Trimming took 2 bases from V and 6 from J, leaving 19 bases between them. Germline V lookup: CDR1 MGHDK, CDR2 SYGVNS. CDR3 length equals 16 residues.

The chain is built from TRBV18 and TRBJ2-7, with D perhaps TRBD1 (5 bases). Trimming stripped 0 bases from V and 3 bases from J, with 12 bases between. The CDR3 length is 15 residues. Germline assignment: CDR1 KGHSH and CDR2 LQKENI. CDR3 sequence reads: CASSPPSRDYYEQYF. The CDR3 DNA follows: TGTGCCAGCTCACCACCCTCCAGGGATTACTACGAGCAGTACTTC.

The chain has TRBV5-1 and TRBJ2-5, with 14 bases aligning to TRBD2. This CDR3 comprises 16 residues. The germline V gene has CDR1 SGHRS and CDR2 YFSETQ. V lost 4 bases to trimming and J lost 1 base; unmatched junction nucleotides: 3. The CDR3 region is CASSVGTSGSQETQYF. In DNA form, the CDR3 reads TGCGCCAGCAGCGTAGGGACTAGCGGGAGCCAAGAGACCCAGTACTTC. Full variable domain (outside the CDR3, taken from reference TRBV5-1 and TRBJ2-5): KAGVTQTPRYLIKTRGQQVTLSCSPISGHRSVSWYQQTPGQGLQFLFEYFSETQRNKGNFPGRFSGRQFSNSRSEMNVSTLELGDSALYLCASSVGTSGSQETQYFGPGTRLLVL.

The chain employs TRBV19 and TRBJ1-5, with TRBD1 matching 9 bases. From germline, CDR1 is LNHDA and CDR2 SQIVND (reference sequence). V was pared by 7 bases and J by 5 bases, with 9 bases of the junction left unmatched. The CDR3 totals 15 residues. The CDR3 DNA reads TGTGCCAGTACCGGGCCGACAGGGGGTTATCAGCCCCAGCATTTT. Protein: CASTGPTGGYQPQHF. The whole variable domain, remainder taken from reference TRBV19 and TRBJ1-5, is DGGITQSPKYLFRKEGQNVTLSCEQNLNHDAMYWYRQDPGQGLRLIYYSQIVNDFQKGDIAEGYSVSREKKESFPLTVTSAQKNPTAFYLCASTGPTGGYQPQHFGDGTRLSIL.

This clone was observed a single time. V usage is TRBV6-5 and J usage is TRBJ2-7; 9 nucleotides line up with TRBD1. J lost 3 bases, V lost 7 bases, and 4 bases had no gene match. The CDR3 length is 13 residues. The V gene's germline CDR1 is MNHEY and CDR2 SVGAGI. The CDR3 reads CASTGTGFYEQYF. DNA of the CDR3: TGTGCCAGCACGGGGACAGGGTTCTACGAGCAGTACTTC.

CDR3 coding DNA: TGCGCCAGCAGTCAATCGAGGGCTTTGAGCTCCTATAATTCACCCCTCCACTTT. Encoded protein: CASSQSRALSSYNSPLHF. The genes are TRBV23-1 and TRBJ1-6; D not resolved. TRBV23-1 falls under the ORF class, with uncertain function. The CDR3 extends over 18 amino acids. Trimming left V 0 bases short and J 0 bases short, with 12 bases between.

The rearrangement joins TRBV6-5 to TRBJ1-6; possibly TRBD1 for D (5 bases). The CDR3 is made up of 16 amino acids. Trimming left V 3 bases short and J 14 bases short, with 23 bases between. Germline-derived CDR1 and CDR2 are MNHEY and SVGAGI. The CDR3 loop reads CASSYPGERLAGTLHF. The CDR3 DNA sequence: TGTGCCAGCAGTTATCCGGGGGAGAGGCTGGCGGGAACCCTCCACTTT.

The chain joins TRBV18 to TRBJ1-1; D might be TRBD1 (6 bases). The CDR3 contains 15 residues. V was trimmed by 3 bases and J by 2 bases, leaving 13 bases between them. The germline V gene has CDR1 KGHSH and CDR2 LQKENI. CDR3: CASSPWTDLNTEAFF. The CDR3 coding sequence is TGTGCCAGCTCACCCTGGACAGACTTAAACACTGAAGCTTTCTTT.

V gene TRBV6-5 combines with J gene TRBJ2-7, with 7 bases aligning to TRBD2. Germline CDR1 and CDR2: MNHEY and SVGAGI. J was trimmed by 2 bases and V by 8 bases; bases with no gene match: 6. The length of the CDR3 is 13 residues. CDR3 sequence: CASGASGTYEQYF. The CDR3 DNA sequence: TGTGCCAGCGGGGCTAGCGGCACCTACGAGCAGTACTTC.